The 32 T cell receptor beta chains below were found in one sample sequenced in a study of blood T cell repertoires in COVID-19. The assay was immunoSEQ multiplex PCR, and TCRdb's table has in-frame clones only and misses some. The repertoire includes a few hundred thousand clones, roughly 89% of them detected once, and less than 0.95% sits in the top ten. The sequenced material came from peripheral blood. The receptors come from a woman in her thirties or forties who had recovered from COVID-19.

V and J are TRBV30 and TRBJ2-7; a weak D match, TRBD1 (5 bases). Trimming shortened V by 0 bases and J by 2 bases, and 17 bases separated the two germline ends. Germline V gene lookup returns CDR1 GTSNPN and CDR2 SVGIG (reference sequence). This CDR3 comprises 16 residues. The CDR3 DNA reads TGTGCCTGGAGTGTACCAGTCAGGGTAGTAGCCTACGAGCAGTACTTC. Residues: CAWSVPVRVVAYEQYF.

This chain joins TRBV6-1 and TRBJ2-7, with 7 positions matching TRBD2. Germline CDR1 and CDR2: MNHNS and SASEGT. CDR3 size: 15 residues. The J segment lost 0 bases and the V segment lost 0 bases, leaving 2 bases of the junction unmatched. Written as DNA, the CDR3 is TGTGCCAGCAGTGAAGCGGCTAGCGGCTCCTACGAGCAGTACTTC. This gives the protein CASSEAASGSYEQYF.

V usage is TRBV18 and J usage is TRBJ2-5, with 7 bases aligning to TRBD1. Germline V gene sequence: CDR1 KGHSH, CDR2 LQKENI. V lost 3 bases, J lost 4 bases, and 5 bases stayed unmatched. This CDR3 contains 14 residues. CDR3 residues: CASSPPGQAETQYF. The DNA for the CDR3 is TGTGCCAGCTCACCGCCTGGACAGGCAGAGACCCAGTACTTC.

The V and J genes are TRBV2 and TRBJ1-1; 8 positions match TRBD1. CDR1 is SNHLY, CDR2 FYNNEI, per germline. V trimming: 4 bases; J trimming: 7 bases; junction bases outside the gene matches: 8. CDR3 size: 14 residues. DNA of the CDR3: TGTGCCAGCAGTGGCCTGACAGGGGAGGGTGAAGCTTTCTTT. As protein: CASSGLTGEGEAFF.

The chain combines TRBV2 with TRBJ2-7; 8 bases match TRBD1. V dropped 6 bases and J dropped 7; count of bases not matched to a gene: 8. The CDR3 totals 13 residues. Looked up from germline, CDR1 is SNHLY and CDR2 is FYNNEI. The CDR3 DNA reads as TGTGCCAGCAGCTCCAGGGGGCGTGGAGAGCAGTACTTC. Translated, it gives CASSSRGRGEQYF. The full variable domain, rest sourced from reference TRBV2 and TRBJ2-7, is EPEVTQTPSHQVTQMGQEVILRCVPISNHLYFYWYRQILGQKVEFLVSFYNNEISEKSEIFDDQFSVERPDGSNFTLKIRSTKLEDSAMYFCASSSRGRGEQYFGPGTRLTVT.

The CDR3 sequence: CASSLGWDSSYEQYF. The CDR3 coding sequence is TGTGCCAGCAGCTTAGGGTGGGACAGCTCCTACGAGCAGTACTTC. The chain joins TRBV11-2 to TRBJ2-7, with 7 bases lining up with TRBD1. Trimming cost V 1 base and J 0 bases; bases outside gene matches: 3. Per germline, CDR1 SGHAT and CDR2 FQNNGV. This CDR3 region has 15 residues.

J is TRBJ2-3 and V is TRBV3-1 (or the pseudogene TRBV3-2); D remains unclear. This CDR3 spans 12 amino acids. Trimming stripped 1 base from V and 4 bases from J, with 3 bases between. CDR1 LGHDT and CDR2 YNNKEL come from the germline V gene (reference sequence). As DNA, the CDR3 is TGTGCCAGCAGCCAAGGAGCAGATACGCAGTATTTT. It yields the protein CASSQGADTQYF.

This clone was observed a handful of times. The chain carries TRBV4-2 and TRBJ2-7; the match to TRBD2 covers 7 bases. The CDR3 loop spans 15 amino acids. Germline CDR1 reads LGHNA; CDR2 reads YNFKEQ. Trimming cost V 0 bases and J 6 bases; bases outside gene matches: 8. The CDR3: CASSQEMRESSEQYF. The CDR3 DNA is TGTGCCAGCAGCCAAGAGATGCGGGAGTCTTCCGAGCAGTACTTC.

This chain links TRBV6-1 with TRBJ2-7; D not resolved. With 3 bases removed from V and 2 bases from J, the gap between germline ends came to 14 bases. Germline CDR1 and CDR2: MNHNS and SASEGT. This CDR3 spans 15 amino acids. This CDR3 is CASSELPAPTYEQYF. The CDR3 coding sequence is TGTGCCAGCAGTGAGCTCCCCGCGCCAACCTACGAGCAGTACTTC.

This chain joins TRBV10-3 and TRBJ2-7, with TRBD1 matching over 10 bases. CDR1 is ENHRY and CDR2 is SYGVKD in the germline V gene. The CDR3 spans 14 residues. J was trimmed by 5 bases and V by 7 bases; bases with no gene match: 8. The CDR3 protein is CAIKSGQGIHEQYF. The DNA of the CDR3 is TGTGCCATCAAATCGGGACAGGGGATCCACGAGCAGTACTTC.

The chain joins TRBV19 to TRBJ2-7; the match to TRBD2 covers 7 bases. Germline CDR1 and CDR2: LNHDA and SQIVND (reference sequence). J was trimmed by 2 bases and V by 4 bases; bases with no gene match: 11. This CDR3 has 16 amino acids. CDR3 region: CASSRGRGSGPYEQYF. CDR3 bases: TGTGCCAGTAGTAGGGGGAGGGGAAGCGGACCCTACGAGCAGTACTTC.

Turning to this clone: The identical CDR3 is also encoded by other nucleotide sequences in the sample. The rearrangement uses TRBV5-1 and TRBJ1-5, with D perhaps matching TRBD1 (5 bases). The CDR3 consists of 13 residues. Germline V lookup: CDR1 SGHRS, CDR2 YFSETQ. Trimming took off 4 bases at V and 7 bases at J, with 12 bases between the two ends. As DNA, the CDR3 is TGCGCCAGCAGCCTAGGGCAGGGACAGCCCCAGCATTTT. Translating gives CASSLGQGQPQHF.

This clone was observed a single time. The CDR3 region is CASSVTTGTGELFF. In DNA, the CDR3 is TGTGCCAGCAGCGTAACGACAGGGACCGGGGAGCTGTTTTTT. J is TRBJ2-2 and V is TRBV5-6; TRBD1 matches 7 bases. This CDR3 region has 14 residues. Germline CDR1 and CDR2: SGHDT and YYEEEE. V shed 4 bases and J 5 bases; nucleotides not matched to a gene: 5.

This clone was seen a few times. The CDR3 loop is CAWSVAGGGQPQHF. DNA of the CDR3: TGTGCCTGGAGTGTAGCAGGGGGCGGACAGCCCCAGCATTTT. The chain employs TRBV30 and TRBJ1-5; the match to TRBD1 covers 8 bases. The CDR3 length is 14 residues. Germline V gene data show CDR1 as GTSNPN and CDR2 as SVGIG (reference sequence). V shed 0 bases, J shed 7 bases, and the junction held 5 bases outside the gene matches. Complete variable domain (other parts from reference TRBV30 and TRBJ1-5): SQTIHQWPATLVQPVGSPLSLECTVEGTSNPNLYWYRQAAGRGLQLLFYSVGIGQISSEVPQNLSASRPQDRQFILSSKKLLLSDSGFYLCAWSVAGGGQPQHFGDGTRLSIL.

The chain links TRBV7-2 to TRBJ2-1; 8 nucleotides line up with TRBD2. The CDR3 is 13 residues long. The J segment lost 10 bases and the V segment lost 8 bases, leaving 10 bases of the junction unmatched. Germline CDR1 is SGHTA and CDR2 is FQGNSA. The CDR3 loop reads CASAGGQNTEQFF. In DNA, the CDR3 is TGTGCCAGCGCGGGAGGACAAAATACGGAGCAGTTCTTC.

This chain links TRBV11-1 with TRBJ2-3, with 11 bases that match TRBD2. Unmatched junction bases numbered 4, after V lost 5 bases and J lost 6 bases. Germline lookup yields CDR1 SGHAT and CDR2 FQDESV (reference sequence). The CDR3 covers 14 residues. CDR3 DNA: TGTGCCAGCAGCCCGGGACTAGCGGCCGATACGCAGTATTTT. Residues: CASSPGLAADTQYF.

V and J are TRBV19 and TRBJ2-4; TRBD1 matches 9 bases. This CDR3 has 14 amino acids. V shed 7 bases, J shed 6 bases, and the junction held 7 bases outside the gene matches. Germline CDR1 is LNHDA and CDR2 is SQIVND (reference sequence). The CDR3 DNA reads as TGTGCCAGTACCACCGGGACAGGGACAAACATTCAGTACTTC. Residues: CASTTGTGTNIQYF.

The chain employs TRBV4-2 and TRBJ2-7; 7 bases are shared with TRBD2. Trimming took 3 bases from V and 2 from J; bases not matched to a gene: 7. The CDR3 contains 15 residues. Germline V gene lookup returns CDR1 LGHNA and CDR2 YNFKEQ. The CDR3 DNA reads TGTGCCAGCAGCCAGACCCCTAGCGGCGCCTACGAGCAGTACTTC. This encodes CASSQTPSGAYEQYF.

This chain's CDR3 is CASSQYSAGGVSGANVLTF. CDR3 DNA sequence: TGTGCCAGCAGCCAATACTCCGCAGGGGGTGTCTCTGGGGCCAACGTCCTGACTTTC. The chain joins TRBV3-1 (or the pseudogene TRBV3-2) to TRBJ2-6; 7 bases are shared with TRBD1. Germline assignment: CDR1 LGHDT and CDR2 YNNKEL (reference sequence). The trim removed 2 bases at V and 0 bases at J, leaving 10 bases unmatched. The CDR3 contains 19 residues.

The rearrangement uses TRBV3-1 (or the pseudogene TRBV3-2) and TRBJ1-3; perhaps TRBD1 as D (6 bases). This CDR3 region has 16 residues. Germline values: CDR1 LGHDT, CDR2 YNNKEL (reference sequence). V shed 4 bases and J shed 1 base, with 14 bases lying between them. The CDR3 protein is CASSLTDTGSGNTIYF. The CDR3 region has the DNA TGTGCCAGCAGCCTTACGGATACAGGGTCTGGAAACACCATATATTTT.

The J gene is TRBJ2-2, the V gene TRBV5-1, with 8 bases fitting TRBD1. Germline CDR1 and CDR2: SGHRS and YFSETQ. Trimming removed 5 bases from V and 6 bases from J; junction bases left unmatched: 9. This CDR3 is built from 15 residues. CDR3 in DNA: TGCGCCAGCAGAGCACCCGGGACAGGCGCCGGGGAGCTGTTTTTT. Residues: CASRAPGTGAGELFF. The entire variable domain, with the rest obtained from reference TRBV5-1 and TRBJ2-2, is as follows: KAGVTQTPRYLIKTRGQQVTLSCSPISGHRSVSWYQQTPGQGLQFLFEYFSETQRNKGNFPGRFSGRQFSNSRSEMNVSTLELGDSALYLCASRAPGTGAGELFFGEGSRLTVL.

This clone was found a few times. V and J are TRBV25-1 and TRBJ2-7; TRBD2 might be the D (6 bases). The CDR3 runs 13 residues. Per the germline V gene, CDR1 is MGHDK and CDR2 is SYGVNS. V was trimmed by 4 bases and J by 3 bases, leaving 10 bases between them. In nucleotides, the CDR3 is TGTGCCAGCAGTGTGGCCGGGGGCTACGAGCAGTACTTC. This encodes CASSVAGGYEQYF.

The chain links TRBV24-1 to TRBJ2-1; 8 bases match TRBD2. The CDR3 is 15 residues long. Germline lookup yields CDR1 KGHDR and CDR2 SFDVKD. V dropped 0 bases and J dropped 8; count of bases not matched to a gene: 5. This CDR3 reads CATSDLTGGADEQFF. For the CDR3, the DNA is TGTGCCACCAGTGATTTGACGGGAGGGGCCGATGAGCAGTTCTTC.

The chain is built from TRBV28 and TRBJ1-1, with TRBD1 as a possible D gene (6 bases). V was cut by 8 bases and J by 8 bases, with 24 bases left in between. The CDR3 loop spans 15 amino acids. Germline CDR1 MDHEN, CDR2 SYDVKM. CDR3 DNA: TGTGCCAGCCACCGCACTCCGGGACACAGGTCCGAAGCTTTCTTT. Its translation is CASHRTPGHRSEAFF. The full variable domain, in which reference TRBV28 and TRBJ1-1 provide the parts outside the CDR3, is DVKVTQSSRYLVKRTGEKVFLECVQDMDHENMFWYRQDPGLGLRLIYFSYDVKMKEKGDIPEGYSVSREKKERFSLILESASTNQTSMYLCASHRTPGHRSEAFFGQGTRLTVV.

The V call is TRBV25-1, the J call TRBJ1-4, with 10 bases aligning to TRBD1. Trimming cost V 4 bases and J 0 bases; bases outside gene matches: 5. Germline V gene sequence: CDR1 MGHDK, CDR2 SYGVNS. The CDR3 spans 17 residues. The CDR3 bases are TGTGCCAGCAGTGGGGACAGGGGAGATGCAACTAATGAAAAACTGTTTTTT. Protein: CASSGDRGDATNEKLFF.

The chain is built from TRBV27 and TRBJ2-1; TRBD2 matches at 10 bases. J was trimmed by 7 bases and V by 5 bases; bases with no gene match: 8. CDR1 is MNHEY and CDR2 is SMNVEV in the germline V gene (reference sequence). The length of the CDR3 is 15 residues. The CDR3, as DNA: TGTGCCAGCAGTACCCTAGCGGGAGTGCTAAATGAGCAGTTCTTC. It yields the protein CASSTLAGVLNEQFF.

This chain uses TRBV2 with TRBJ1-5; TRBD1 matches at 8 bases. The CDR3 extends over 14 amino acids. Germline values: CDR1 SNHLY, CDR2 FYNNEI. V shed 6 bases and J 5 bases; nucleotides not matched to a gene: 6. DNA for the CDR3: TGTGCCAGCAGATCCGGGACAGGTTATCAGCCCCAGCATTTT. It translates to CASRSGTGYQPQHF.

Remarks on this clone: The same CDR3 can be traced to other DNA sequences in this sample. The V gene is TRBV7-3, the J gene TRBJ2-7; D gene uncertain. The germline V gene has CDR1 SGHTA and CDR2 FQGTGA. The CDR3 spans 11 residues. The V gene lost 5 bases and the J gene lost 3 bases, with 5 bases spanning the gap. For the CDR3, the DNA is TGTGCCAGCAGCCCGCGCTACGAGCAGTACTTC. Translation: CASSPRYEQYF.

The chain couples TRBV6-6 to TRBJ2-3; D is perhaps TRBD1 (6 bases). The CDR3 has 12 amino acids. Germline V gives CDR1 MNHNY, CDR2 SVGAGI (reference sequence). V shed 2 bases and J shed 11 bases, with 11 bases lying between them. The CDR3 sequence is CASSYEGEGQYF. The CDR3 region has the DNA TGTGCCAGCAGTTACGAGGGGGAAGGGCAGTATTTT.

The rearrangement links TRBV2 to TRBJ2-2; tentatively, D is TRBD2 (6 bases). Germline V gives CDR1 SNHLY, CDR2 FYNNEI. This CDR3 contains 12 residues. Trimming took 4 bases from V and 6 from J, leaving 6 bases between them. The CDR3 region is CASSGGAGELFF. CDR3 nucleotides: TGTGCCAGCAGTGGGGGGGCCGGGGAGCTGTTTTTT.

This clone was counted once. The chain combines TRBV2 with TRBJ1-1, with a tentative D call TRBD1 (5 bases). V shed 6 bases and J shed 1 base, with 12 bases lying between them. This CDR3 has 14 amino acids. CDR1 and CDR2 (germline): SNHLY, FYNNEI. The CDR3 spells CASRRGYSNTEAFF. The DNA of the CDR3 is TGTGCCAGCAGGCGGGGCTATTCGAACACTGAAGCTTTCTTT.

V gene TRBV4-1 combines with J gene TRBJ2-3; 8 positions match TRBD1. The CDR3 sequence is 15 residues long. Germline V gives CDR1 MGHRA, CDR2 YSYEKL. Unmatched junction bases numbered 2, after V lost 1 base and J lost 2 bases. The CDR3 loop reads CASSQGQGSTDTQYF. CDR3 DNA sequence: TGCGCCAGCAGCCAAGGACAGGGGTCCACAGATACGCAGTATTTT.